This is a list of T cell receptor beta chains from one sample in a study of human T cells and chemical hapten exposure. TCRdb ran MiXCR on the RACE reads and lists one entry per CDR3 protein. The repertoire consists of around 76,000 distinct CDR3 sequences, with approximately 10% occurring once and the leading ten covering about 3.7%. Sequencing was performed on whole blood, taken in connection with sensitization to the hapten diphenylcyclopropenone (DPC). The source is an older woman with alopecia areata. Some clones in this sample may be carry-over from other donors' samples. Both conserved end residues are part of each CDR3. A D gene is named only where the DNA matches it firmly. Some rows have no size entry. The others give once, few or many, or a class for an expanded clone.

DNA: TGTGCCAGCAGTTCTACTAGCGGGGCGAACACCGGGGAGCTGTTTTTT
CDR3: CASSSTSGANTGELFF
V: TRBV2
J: TRBJ2-2
D: TRBD2
size: many

DNA: TGCAGTGCCTCGCCCCGGGACAGTTTGGTCGAGCAGTACTTC
CDR3: CSASPRDSLVEQYF
V: TRBV20-1
J: TRBJ2-7
D: TRBD1
size: many

DNA: TGTGCCATCCAGGGGTTTGTTAATTCACCCCTCCACTTT
CDR3: CAIQGFVNSPLHF
V: TRBV10-3
J: TRBJ1-6
D: -
size: -

DNA: TGCGCCAGCAGTGAAAGGACAGCACCTTACAATGAGCAGTTCTTC
CDR3: CASSERTAPYNEQFF
V: TRBV10-1
J: TRBJ2-1
D: -
size: many

DNA: TGTGCCAGCATTAGATGGTCGGACGCTGAAGCTTTCTTT
CDR3: CASIRWSDAEAFF
V: TRBV27
J: TRBJ1-1
D: -
size: -

DNA: TGTGCCAGCAGCTTAGGCAGACAGAACATTCAGTACTTC
CDR3: CASSLGRQNIQYF
V: TRBV7-8
J: TRBJ2-4
D: -
size: many

DNA: TGTGCCAGCAGCCCCGGGCCTGGGGACTCTAACTATGGCTACACCTTC
CDR3: CASSPGPGDSNYGYTF
V: TRBV5-8
J: TRBJ1-2
D: -
size: few

DNA: TGTGCCAGCGGACGGGTAAACACCGGGGAGCTGTTTTTT
CDR3: CASGRVNTGELFF
V: TRBV6-2/TRBV6-3
J: TRBJ2-2
D: -
size: many

DNA: TGTGCCAGCAGTCCTACGACCCTCAGCTCCTACAATGAGCAGTTCTTC
CDR3: CASSPTTLSSYNEQFF
V: TRBV6-2/TRBV6-3
J: TRBJ2-1
D: -
size: -

DNA: TGCGCCAGCACCCTTCGGACAGTGAGCTCCTACGAGCAGTACTTC
CDR3: CASTLRTVSSYEQYF
V: TRBV10-2
J: TRBJ2-7
D: -
size: -

DNA: TGCAGCGTTGTCATTTCGATCTGGGCTTTCTTT
CDR3: CSVVISIWAFF
V: TRBV29-1
J: TRBJ1-1
D: -
size: many

DNA: TGTGCCTGGACGGCTACGAATGAAAAACTGTTTTTT
CDR3: CAWTATNEKLFF
V: TRBV30
J: TRBJ1-4
D: -
size: many

DNA: TGTGCCAGCAGCCCCACCCGACAGATTAACTCCTACAATGAGCAGTTCTTC
CDR3: CASSPTRQINSYNEQFF
V: TRBV5-4
J: TRBJ2-1
D: -
size: -

DNA: TGTGCCAGCAGTTTGCGGACAGGGGGCCATTCACCCCTCCACTTT
CDR3: CASSLRTGGHSPLHF
V: TRBV12-3/TRBV12-4
J: TRBJ1-6
D: TRBD1
size: -

DNA: TGTGCCAGCAGTAGGAGGTCTGAAGCTTTCTTT
CDR3: CASSRRSEAFF
V: TRBV2
J: TRBJ1-1
D: -
size: -

DNA: TGTGCCAGCAGCTTAAGTGGGGCAGCCTCTGGGGCCAACGTCCTGACTTTC
CDR3: CASSLSGAASGANVLTF
V: TRBV7-3
J: TRBJ2-6
D: -
size: -

DNA: TGCAGTGCTAGTGGGGGCGGGATGAACACTGAAGCTTTCTTT
CDR3: CSASGGGMNTEAFF
V: TRBV20-1
J: TRBJ1-1
D: -
size: many

DNA: TGTGCCAGCACCACGGGACAGCCGGCGTCCAATGAGCAGTTCTTC
CDR3: CASTTGQPASNEQFF
V: TRBV12-3/TRBV12-4
J: TRBJ2-1
D: TRBD1
size: many

DNA: TGTGCCAGCAGCCCACAGAGACAGGGGAACTACAATGAGCAGTTCTTC
CDR3: CASSPQRQGNYNEQFF
V: TRBV7-9
J: TRBJ2-1
D: TRBD1
size: few

DNA: TGTGCCAGCAGCCAAGATCTACAGGGGAACTATGGCTACACCTTC
CDR3: CASSQDLQGNYGYTF
V: TRBV4-2
J: TRBJ1-2
D: TRBD1
size: many

DNA: TGCAGCGTTGCAGTGAACACTGAAGCTTTCTTT
CDR3: CSVAVNTEAFF
V: TRBV29-1
J: TRBJ1-1
D: -
size: -

DNA: TGCGCCAGCAGCTTGGATAGGGAGGGGGCTGAAGCTTTCTTT
CDR3: CASSLDREGAEAFF
V: TRBV5-1
J: TRBJ1-1
D: -
size: many

DNA: TGTGCCAGCCGAAAGGGTGACAGGGATAATCAGCCCCAGCATTTT
CDR3: CASRKGDRDNQPQHF
V: TRBV6-7
J: TRBJ1-5
D: TRBD1
size: many

DNA: TGTGCCAGTAGTATGGGAGTGGGGATAAGCTACGAGCAGTACTTC
CDR3: CASSMGVGISYEQYF
V: TRBV19
J: TRBJ2-7
D: -
size: -

DNA: TGTGCCAGCACCCTCCAGGGGTGGGGAGAGACCCAGTACTTC
CDR3: CASTLQGWGETQYF
V: TRBV2
J: TRBJ2-5
D: -
size: many

DNA: TGTGCCAGCTCACCACCCGAGGGATACAATGAGCAGTTCTTC
CDR3: CASSPPEGYNEQFF
V: TRBV18
J: TRBJ2-1
D: -
size: few

DNA: TGCGCCAGCAGTGAGCGGGAGCCGGGGGCCCAGTACTTC
CDR3: CASSEREPGAQYF
V: TRBV10-1
J: TRBJ2-5
D: -
size: few

DNA: TGTGCCAGCTCACCTAGGCAGGGCGATCAGCCCCAGCATTTT
CDR3: CASSPRQGDQPQHF
V: TRBV18
J: TRBJ1-5
D: -
size: many

DNA: TGTGCCAGCAGCTTAGTGTCGGGACTAGTATTCGAGCAGTACTTC
CDR3: CASSLVSGLVFEQYF
V: TRBV11-2
J: TRBJ2-7
D: TRBD2
size: many

DNA: TGTGCCAGCAGCCGAGGACTAGCGGGGGGAATGGAGACCCAGTACTTC
CDR3: CASSRGLAGGMETQYF
V: TRBV7-2
J: TRBJ2-5
D: TRBD2
size: few

DNA: TGTGCCAGCAGCAGTCTCCAGAAGACCCAGTACTTC
CDR3: CASSSLQKTQYF
V: TRBV11-2
J: TRBJ2-5
D: -
size: many

DNA: TGCGCCAGCAGCCAAGGTACAGGTCACTATGGCTACACCTTC
CDR3: CASSQGTGHYGYTF
V: TRBV4-1
J: TRBJ1-2
D: -
size: many

DNA: TGTGCCAGCAGTTTAATGGCGGGGAGGCTCACAGATACGCAGTATTTT
CDR3: CASSLMAGRLTDTQYF
V: TRBV12-3/TRBV12-4
J: TRBJ2-3
D: -
size: many

DNA: TGTGCCAGCAGTCCCTTTGGAGTGCGGGGCTACACCTTC
CDR3: CASSPFGVRGYTF
V: TRBV12-3/TRBV12-4
J: TRBJ1-2
D: -
size: many

DNA: TGTGCCAGCAGCCCCCTAGGGCCTTCGACTGGCTACACCTTC
CDR3: CASSPLGPSTGYTF
V: TRBV3-1
J: TRBJ1-2
D: -
size: few

DNA: TGTGCCAGCAGCTTACGGCGGCAGGGCTTGGCTGAAGCTTTCTTT
CDR3: CASSLRRQGLAEAFF
V: TRBV7-9
J: TRBJ1-1
D: -
size: -

DNA: TGCAGTGCCCGCCTCGGGACTAACCAAGAGACCCAGTACTTC
CDR3: CSARLGTNQETQYF
V: TRBV20-1
J: TRBJ2-5
D: TRBD2
size: medium-sized

DNA: TGCAGCGCTCAGACAGGGTGGAATGAAAAACTGTTTTTT
CDR3: CSAQTGWNEKLFF
V: TRBV29-1
J: TRBJ1-4
D: TRBD1
size: many

DNA: TGTGCCAGTAGAACCGGGACAGCATCTAACTATGGCTACACCTTC
CDR3: CASRTGTASNYGYTF
V: TRBV19
J: TRBJ1-2
D: TRBD1
size: many

DNA: TGTAGCGCGATCGGACAGGTCCATGAGCAGTTCTTC
CDR3: CSAIGQVHEQFF
V: TRBV6-4
J: TRBJ2-1
D: TRBD1
size: -

DNA: TGTGCCAGCTCCCAGTCTTTTTGGGAAGAAAAGAAACTGTTTTTT
CDR3: CASSQSFWEEKKLFF
V: TRBV18
J: TRBJ1-4
D: -
size: few